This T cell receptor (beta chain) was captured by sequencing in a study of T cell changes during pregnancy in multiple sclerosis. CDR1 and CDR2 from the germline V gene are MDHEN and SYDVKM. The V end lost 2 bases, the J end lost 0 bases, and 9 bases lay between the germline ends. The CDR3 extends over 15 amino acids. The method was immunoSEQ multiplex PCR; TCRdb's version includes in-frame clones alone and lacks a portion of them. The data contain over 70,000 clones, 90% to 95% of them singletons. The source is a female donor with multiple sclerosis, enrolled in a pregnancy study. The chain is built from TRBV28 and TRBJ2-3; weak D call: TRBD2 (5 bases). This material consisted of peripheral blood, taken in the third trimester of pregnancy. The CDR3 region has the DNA TGTGCCAGCAGTTTAGAGGGAACTAGCACAGATACGCAGTATTTT. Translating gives CASSLEGTSTDTQYF. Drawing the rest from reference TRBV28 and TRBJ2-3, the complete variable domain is DVKVTQSSRYLVKRTGEKVFLECVQDMDHENMFWYRQDPGLGLRLIYFSYDVKMKEKGDIPEGYSVSREKKERFSLILESASTNQTSMYLCASSLEGTSTDTQYFGPGTRLTVL.